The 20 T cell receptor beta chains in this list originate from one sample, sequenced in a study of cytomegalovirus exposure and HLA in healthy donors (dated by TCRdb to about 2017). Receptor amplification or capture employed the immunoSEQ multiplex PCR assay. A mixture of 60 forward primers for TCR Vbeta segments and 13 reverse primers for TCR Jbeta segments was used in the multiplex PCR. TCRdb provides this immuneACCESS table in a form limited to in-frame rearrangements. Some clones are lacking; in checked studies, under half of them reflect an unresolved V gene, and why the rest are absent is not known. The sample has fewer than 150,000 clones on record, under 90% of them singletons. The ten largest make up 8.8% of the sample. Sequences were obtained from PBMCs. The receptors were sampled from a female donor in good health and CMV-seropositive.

The CDR3, as DNA: TGCGCCAGCAGCTTAGGTCGGGGTCCTGGAAACACCATATATTTT. This gives the protein CASSLGRGPGNTIYF. This chain connects TRBV5-1 to TRBJ1-3; no clear D gene. The CDR3 has 15 amino acids. Germline V gene lookup returns CDR1 SGHRS and CDR2 YFSETQ. The V end was cut by 2 bases, the J end by 2 bases, with 11 bases between.

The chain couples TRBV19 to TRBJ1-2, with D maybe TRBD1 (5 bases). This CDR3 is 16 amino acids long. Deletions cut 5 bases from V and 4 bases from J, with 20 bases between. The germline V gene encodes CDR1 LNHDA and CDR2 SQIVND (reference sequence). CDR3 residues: CASSGASGWNSYGYTF. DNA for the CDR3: TGTGCCAGTAGTGGGGCCAGTGGCTGGAACTCCTATGGCTACACCTTC.

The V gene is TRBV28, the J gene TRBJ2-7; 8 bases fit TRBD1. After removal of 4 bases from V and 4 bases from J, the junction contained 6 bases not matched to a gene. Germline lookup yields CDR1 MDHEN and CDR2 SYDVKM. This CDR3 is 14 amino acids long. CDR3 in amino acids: CASSSQGGIYEQYF. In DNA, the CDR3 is TGTGCCAGCAGTTCACAGGGGGGAATTTACGAGCAGTACTTC.

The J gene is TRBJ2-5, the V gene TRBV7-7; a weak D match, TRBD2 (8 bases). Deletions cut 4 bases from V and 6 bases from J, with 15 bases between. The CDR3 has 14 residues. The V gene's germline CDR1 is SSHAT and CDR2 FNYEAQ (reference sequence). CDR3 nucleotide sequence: TGTGCCAGCAGCTCGGGAGGGGGCTTGAAGACCCAGTACTTC. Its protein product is CASSSGGGLKTQYF.

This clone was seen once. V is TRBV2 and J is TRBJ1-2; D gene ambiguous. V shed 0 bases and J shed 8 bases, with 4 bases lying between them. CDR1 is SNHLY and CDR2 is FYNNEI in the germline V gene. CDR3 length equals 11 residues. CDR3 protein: CASSEARGYTF. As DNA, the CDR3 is TGTGCCAGCAGTGAAGCGAGGGGCTACACCTTC.

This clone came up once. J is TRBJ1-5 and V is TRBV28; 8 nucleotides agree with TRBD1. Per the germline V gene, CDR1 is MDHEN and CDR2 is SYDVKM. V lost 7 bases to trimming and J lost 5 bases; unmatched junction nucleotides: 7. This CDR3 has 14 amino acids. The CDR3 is CASTGTGRDQPQHF. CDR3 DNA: TGTGCCAGCACCGGGACAGGCCGCGATCAGCCCCAGCATTTT.

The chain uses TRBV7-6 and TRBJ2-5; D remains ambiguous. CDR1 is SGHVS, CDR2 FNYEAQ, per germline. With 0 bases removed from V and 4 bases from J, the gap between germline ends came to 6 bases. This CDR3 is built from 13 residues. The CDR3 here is CASSLAGGETQYF. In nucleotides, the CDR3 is TGTGCCAGCAGCTTAGCCGGCGGAGAGACCCAGTACTTC.

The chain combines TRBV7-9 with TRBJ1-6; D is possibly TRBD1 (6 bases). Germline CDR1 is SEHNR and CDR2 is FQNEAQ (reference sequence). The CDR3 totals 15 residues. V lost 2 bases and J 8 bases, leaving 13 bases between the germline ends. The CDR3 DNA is TGTGCCAGCAGCTTACAGGGGAACCCTTATTCACCCCTCCACTTT. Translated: CASSLQGNPYSPLHF.

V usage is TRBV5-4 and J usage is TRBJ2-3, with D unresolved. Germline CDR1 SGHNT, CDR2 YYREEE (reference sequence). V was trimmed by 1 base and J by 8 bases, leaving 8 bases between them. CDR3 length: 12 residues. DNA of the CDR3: TGTGCCAGCAGCTTGCACCCAGGTACGCAGTATTTT. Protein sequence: CASSLHPGTQYF.

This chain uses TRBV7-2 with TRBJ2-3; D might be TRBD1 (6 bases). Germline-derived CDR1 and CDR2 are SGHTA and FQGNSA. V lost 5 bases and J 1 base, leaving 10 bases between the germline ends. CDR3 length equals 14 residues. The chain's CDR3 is CASSTRQGTDTQYF. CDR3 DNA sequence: TGTGCCAGCAGCACGCGACAGGGCACAGATACGCAGTATTTT.

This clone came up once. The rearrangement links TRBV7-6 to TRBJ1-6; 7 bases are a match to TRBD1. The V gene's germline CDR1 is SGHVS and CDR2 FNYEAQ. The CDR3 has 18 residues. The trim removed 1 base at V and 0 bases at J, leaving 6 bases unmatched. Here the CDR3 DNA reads TGTGCCAGCAGCTTAGAGAAACAGGGGAGCTCCTATAATTCACCCCTCCACTTT. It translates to CASSLEKQGSSYNSPLHF.

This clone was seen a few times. The CDR3 spells CASRQGPRDTQYF. DNA of the CDR3: TGCGCCAGCAGGCAGGGGCCAAGAGATACGCAGTATTTT. The genes are TRBV5-1 and TRBJ2-3; D is perhaps TRBD1 (6 bases). The CDR3 has 13 amino acids. Trimming removed 5 bases from V and 5 bases from J, with 12 bases in between. Germline lookup yields CDR1 SGHRS and CDR2 YFSETQ.

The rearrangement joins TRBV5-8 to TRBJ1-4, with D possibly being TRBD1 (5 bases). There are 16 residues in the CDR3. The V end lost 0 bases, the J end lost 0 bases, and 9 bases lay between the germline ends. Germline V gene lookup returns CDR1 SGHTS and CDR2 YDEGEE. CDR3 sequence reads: CASSLAGTATNEKLFF. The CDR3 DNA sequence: TGTGCCAGCAGCTTGGCGGGGACTGCAACTAATGAAAAACTGTTTTTT.

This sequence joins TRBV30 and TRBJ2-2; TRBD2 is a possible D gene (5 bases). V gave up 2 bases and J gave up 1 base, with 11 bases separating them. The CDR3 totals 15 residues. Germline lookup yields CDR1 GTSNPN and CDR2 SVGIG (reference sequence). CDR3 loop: CAWSYLDWNTGELFF. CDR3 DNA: TGTGCCTGGAGTTACCTGGACTGGAACACCGGGGAGCTGTTTTTT.

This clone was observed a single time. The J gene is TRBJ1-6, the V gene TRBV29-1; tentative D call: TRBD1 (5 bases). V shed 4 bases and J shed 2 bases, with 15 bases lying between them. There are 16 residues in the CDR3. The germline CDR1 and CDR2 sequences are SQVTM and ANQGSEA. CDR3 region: CSVGRQCDAYNSPLHF. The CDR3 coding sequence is TGCAGCGTTGGGCGACAGTGCGACGCCTATAATTCACCCCTCCACTTT.

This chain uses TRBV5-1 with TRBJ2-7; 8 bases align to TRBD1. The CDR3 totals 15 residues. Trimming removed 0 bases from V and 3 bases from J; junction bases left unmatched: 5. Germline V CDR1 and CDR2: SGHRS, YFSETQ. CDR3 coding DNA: TGCGCCAGCAGCTTGGAGGCAGGGGGCCTCTACGAGCAGTACTTC. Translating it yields CASSLEAGGLYEQYF.

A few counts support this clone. The CDR3 bases are TGTGCCAGTAGTATATACCTATGGACCGTACTAGCGGGTCGGTACGAGCAGTACTTC. Its protein is CASSIYLWTVLAGRYEQYF. The V and J genes are TRBV19 and TRBJ2-7, with 9 bases identical to TRBD2. Trimming at V came to 2 bases and at J to 4 bases, leaving 18 bases not matched to a gene. This CDR3 comprises 19 residues. Germline lookup yields CDR1 LNHDA and CDR2 SQIVND (reference sequence).

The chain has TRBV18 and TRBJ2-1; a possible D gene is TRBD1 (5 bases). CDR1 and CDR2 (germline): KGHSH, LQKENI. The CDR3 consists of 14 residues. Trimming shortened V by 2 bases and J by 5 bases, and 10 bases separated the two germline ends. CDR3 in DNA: TGTGCCAGCTCACCAGAACAGGTTCACAATGAGCAGTTCTTC. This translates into CASSPEQVHNEQFF.

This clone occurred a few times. CDR3 protein: CASSLRGIQGYEQYF. CDR3 coding DNA: TGCGCCAGCAGCCTCCGGGGGATCCAGGGCTACGAGCAGTACTTC. The rearrangement joins TRBV5-1 to TRBJ2-7; TRBD2 might be the D (6 bases). CDR3 length equals 15 residues. Germline CDR1 reads SGHRS; CDR2 reads YFSETQ. Trimming stripped 4 bases from V and 3 bases from J, with 17 bases between. The full variable domain, completed using reference TRBV5-1 and TRBJ2-7, is KAGVTQTPRYLIKTRGQQVTLSCSPISGHRSVSWYQQTPGQGLQFLFEYFSETQRNKGNFPGRFSGRQFSNSRSEMNVSTLELGDSALYLCASSLRGIQGYEQYFGPGTRLTVT.

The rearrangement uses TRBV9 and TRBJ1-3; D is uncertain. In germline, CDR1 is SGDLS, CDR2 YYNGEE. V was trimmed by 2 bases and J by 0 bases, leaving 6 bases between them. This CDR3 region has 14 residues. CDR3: CASSVGFSGNTIYF. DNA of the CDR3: TGTGCCAGCAGCGTTGGCTTCTCTGGAAACACCATATATTTT.